This TCR beta chain was sequenced during a study of T cell repertoires in cytomegalovirus infection. Study as a whole: The public TCR beta signatures pointed to both CMV infection and matching HLA type.

MiXCR, applied by TCRdb to the reads, yields one record per CDR3 protein. This table has 350,000 to 450,000 distinct CDR3 sequences, over 15% appearing once. The trim removed 4 bases at V and 1 base at J, leaving 2 bases unmatched. The CDR3 length is 15 residues. CDR1 and CDR2 from the germline V gene are SGHNT and YYREEE (reference sequence). This clonotype was observed a few times. Sequenced material: PBMCs. The chain joins TRBV5-4 to TRBJ1-6; 7 bases line up with TRBD1. This sequence originates from a human donor in good health (CMV status not recorded). Some clones in this sample may be carry-over from other donors' samples. The DNA for the CDR3 is TGTGCCAGCAGCCCGGGACAGTCCTATAATTCACCCCTCCACTTT. It translates to CASSPGQSYNSPLHF.